These T cell receptor beta chains were read from a single sample in a study of T cell responses to AZD1222 COVID-19 vaccine. Sequencing used immunoSEQ multiplex PCR; TCRdb keeps in-frame clones, though not all of them. The sample lists approximately 150,000 clones; roughly 88% were seen once. The specimen was peripheral blood, collected on day 0 of MenACWY control vaccination. The receptors here all came from an adult in good health. The CDR3 runs from the conserved cysteine through the conserved F or W. The D gene is left open where the match is weak. Clone size is given for some rows only: seen once, a few or many times, or a class if the clone is expanded.

D gene: .
J gene: TRBJ1-1
clone size: few
V gene: TRBV12-3/TRBV12-4
CDR3 DNA: TGTGCCAGCAGTTCACGGTACACTGAAGCTTTCTTT
CDR3 protein: CASSSRYTEAFF

D gene: TRBD1
J gene: TRBJ1-2
clone size: .
V gene: TRBV6-2/TRBV6-3
CDR3 DNA: TGTGCCAGCAGTTACCCCACTAACAGGGGAGGTCTTCACACCTTC
CDR3 protein: CASSYPTNRGGLHTF

D gene: .
J gene: TRBJ1-1
clone size: few
V gene: TRBV19
CDR3 DNA: TGTGCCAGTAGTCCCTGGGGGAGCGCCACTGAAGCTTTCTTT
CDR3 protein: CASSPWGSATEAFF

D gene: .
J gene: TRBJ1-1
clone size: .
V gene: TRBV29-1
CDR3 DNA: TGCAGCTCGACGGGGGGCTGGGCCATGAACACTGAAGCTTTCTTT
CDR3 protein: CSSTGGWAMNTEAFF

D gene: TRBD2
J gene: TRBJ2-7
clone size: .
V gene: TRBV9
CDR3 DNA: TGTGCCAGCAGCGTAGGCCTAGCGGGCTACGAGCAGTACTTC
CDR3 protein: CASSVGLAGYEQYF

D gene: .
J gene: TRBJ1-5
clone size: .
V gene: TRBV13
CDR3 DNA: TGTGCCAGCAATGGGTTTAGCAATCAGCCCCAGCATTTT
CDR3 protein: CASNGFSNQPQHF

D gene: .
J gene: TRBJ2-1
clone size: once
V gene: TRBV6-2/TRBV6-3
CDR3 DNA: TGTGCCAGCAGCCGACAAGGCCTGATCCAAAGGAATGAGCAGTTCTTC
CDR3 protein: CASSRQGLIQRNEQFF

D gene: .
J gene: TRBJ2-7
clone size: .
V gene: TRBV6-2/TRBV6-3
CDR3 DNA: TGTGCCAGCAGTACTTACAGGTTTGGCCACTACGAGCAGTACTTC
CDR3 protein: CASSTYRFGHYEQYF

D gene: .
J gene: TRBJ1-5
clone size: .
V gene: TRBV27
CDR3 DNA: TGTGCCAGCAGTTTAACGAGGGAGAATCAGCCCCAGCATTTT
CDR3 protein: CASSLTRENQPQHF

D gene: TRBD2
J gene: TRBJ2-1
clone size: .
V gene: TRBV19
CDR3 DNA: TGTGCCAGTAGTATGGGAGCGGGGGGATACAATGAGCAGTTCTTC
CDR3 protein: CASSMGAGGYNEQFF

D gene: .
J gene: TRBJ1-5
clone size: .
V gene: TRBV2
CDR3 DNA: TGTGCCAGCAAGGATAGCAATCAGCCCCAGCATTTT
CDR3 protein: CASKDSNQPQHF

D gene: .
J gene: TRBJ2-5
clone size: once
V gene: TRBV11-2
CDR3 DNA: TGTGCCAGCAGCCGCACGGGAGTCGGGACCCAGTACTTC
CDR3 protein: CASSRTGVGTQYF

D gene: .
J gene: TRBJ1-1
clone size: .
V gene: TRBV5-1
CDR3 DNA: TGCGCCAGCAGCGGGATGGCCCACACTGAAGCTTTCTTT
CDR3 protein: CASSGMAHTEAFF

D gene: .
J gene: TRBJ2-7
clone size: .
V gene: TRBV3-1/TRBV3-2
CDR3 DNA: TGTGCCAGCAGCCAGCCGGGCCATAAAACAAGGGCAGGCGAGCAGTACTTC
CDR3 protein: CASSQPGHKTRAGEQYF

D gene: .
J gene: TRBJ1-1
clone size: .
V gene: TRBV4-1
CDR3 DNA: TGCGCCAGCAGCCCAATAGGCCGGGTCATGAACACTGAAGCTTTCTTT
CDR3 protein: CASSPIGRVMNTEAFF

D gene: .
J gene: TRBJ2-2
clone size: .
V gene: TRBV7-3
CDR3 DNA: TGTGCCAGCAGCTTCAGGGAAGGCGGGGAGCTGTTTTTT
CDR3 protein: CASSFREGGELFF

D gene: .
J gene: TRBJ1-2
clone size: .
V gene: TRBV30
CDR3 DNA: TGTGCCTGGAGTGTAGGACAGATCTCCGGCTACACCTTC
CDR3 protein: CAWSVGQISGYTF

D gene: .
J gene: TRBJ1-6
clone size: .
V gene: TRBV14
CDR3 DNA: TGTGCCAGCAGCCAAGATCCGAGGGGTTCACCCCTCCACTTT
CDR3 protein: CASSQDPRGSPLHF

D gene: TRBD1
J gene: TRBJ1-2
clone size: .
V gene: TRBV6-2/TRBV6-3
CDR3 DNA: TGTGCCAGCAGTTACAGGGCAGGGGGCTATGGCTACACCTTC
CDR3 protein: CASSYRAGGYGYTF

D gene: .
J gene: TRBJ2-3
clone size: .
V gene: TRBV6-1
CDR3 DNA: TGTGCCAGCAGTGAGGGGGACCCCACAGATACGCAGTATTTT
CDR3 protein: CASSEGDPTDTQYF

D gene: .
J gene: TRBJ2-2
clone size: .
V gene: TRBV6-2/TRBV6-3
CDR3 DNA: TGTGCCAGCAGTTACTCGTCGGCAGGGGTCACCGGGGAGCTGTTTTTT
CDR3 protein: CASSYSSAGVTGELFF

D gene: .
J gene: TRBJ1-2
clone size: .
V gene: TRBV30
CDR3 DNA: TGTGCCTACCACAGTGCTAACTATGGCTACACCTTC
CDR3 protein: CAYHSANYGYTF

D gene: .
J gene: TRBJ1-1
clone size: .
V gene: TRBV2
CDR3 DNA: TGTGCCAGCAGGGTAAACCAACAGGAGAACACTGAAGCTTTCTTT
CDR3 protein: CASRVNQQENTEAFF

D gene: TRBD2
J gene: TRBJ2-2
clone size: .
V gene: TRBV11-2
CDR3 DNA: TGTGCCAGCAGCTTAGATGGGACTAGCGGGAGATGGGCACCCGGGGAGCTGTTTTTT
CDR3 protein: CASSLDGTSGRWAPGELFF

D gene: TRBD1
J gene: TRBJ1-2
clone size: .
V gene: TRBV2
CDR3 DNA: TGTGCCAGCAACAGACAGGGCGTTGGGTATGGCTACACCTTC
CDR3 protein: CASNRQGVGYGYTF

D gene: TRBD1
J gene: TRBJ2-5
clone size: few
V gene: TRBV11-1
CDR3 DNA: TGTGCCAGCAGCTTTGCACAGGGGGCTTGGGAGACCCAGTACTTC
CDR3 protein: CASSFAQGAWETQYF